This T cell receptor beta chain comes out of a study of T cell changes during pregnancy in multiple sclerosis. Repertoires were generated with immunoSEQ multiplex PCR, while TCRdb's copy carries only in-frame clones and drops some. Among roughly 100,000 clones, roughly 90% were seen once, and the ten largest hold approximately 1.5%. V was trimmed by 3 bases and J by 3 bases, leaving 10 bases between them. The germline V gene has CDR1 SGHRS and CDR2 YFSETQ. The CDR3 is 13 amino acids. Sequences were derived from peripheral blood, sampled after pregnancy. The clonotype originates from a female donor with multiple sclerosis, enrolled in a pregnancy study. The rearrangement uses TRBV5-1 and TRBJ2-7; tentative D call: TRBD2 (5 bases). The CDR3 DNA follows: TGCGCCAGCAGCTCGCCGGAGGTCTACGAGCAGTACTTC. Translated, it gives CASSSPEVYEQYF.